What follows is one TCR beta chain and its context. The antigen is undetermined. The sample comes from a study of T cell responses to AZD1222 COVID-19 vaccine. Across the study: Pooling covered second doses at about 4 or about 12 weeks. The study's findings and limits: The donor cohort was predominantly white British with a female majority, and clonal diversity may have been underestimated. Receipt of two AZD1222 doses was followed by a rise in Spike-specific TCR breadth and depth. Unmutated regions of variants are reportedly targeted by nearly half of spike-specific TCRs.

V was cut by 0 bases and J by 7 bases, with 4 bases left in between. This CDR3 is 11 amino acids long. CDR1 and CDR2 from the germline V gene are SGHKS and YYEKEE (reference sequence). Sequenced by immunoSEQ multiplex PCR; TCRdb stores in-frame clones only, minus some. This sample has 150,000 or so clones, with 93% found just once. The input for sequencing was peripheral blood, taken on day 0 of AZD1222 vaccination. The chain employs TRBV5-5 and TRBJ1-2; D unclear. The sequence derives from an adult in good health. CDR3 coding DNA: TGTGCCAGCAGCTTGGGTAGTGGCTACACCTTC. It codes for CASSLGSGYTF.